This T cell receptor (beta chain) was identified during a study of beta chain features in type 1 diabetes. Findings and caveats of the study: Compared with healthy donors, patients appeared to share more similar naive, central memory and regulatory TCRB repertoires. Moderately but significantly shorter TCRB CDR3s were found in Type 1 diabetes patients in all four CD4+ subsets.

Reverse transcription of all isolated RNA meant that expressed TCRB transcripts were sequenced. Data came from immunoSEQ multiplex PCR; TCRdb stores just in-frame clones and leaves some out. The sample has roughly 150,000 clones, just over 8% seen once. Germline CDR1 and CDR2: MDHEN and SYDVKM. The CDR3 is 15 residues long. The ends lost 4 bases at V and 3 bases at J; junction bases unmatched: 7. Comments on this clone: Antigen: not known.

The rearrangement links TRBV28 to TRBJ2-7; 9 nucleotides align to TRBD1. Sequences were obtained from central memory CD4+ T cells from blood. This clonotype originated in a woman aged 18-29 years with type 1 diabetes. CDR3 protein: CASSSGQGVGYEQYF. The CDR3 bases are TGTGCCAGCAGTTCGGGACAGGGAGTAGGCTACGAGCAGTACTTC.